This passage covers 27 T cell receptor beta chains from one sample sequenced in a study of cytomegalovirus exposure and HLA in healthy donors. Primers included in the PCR were 60 Vbeta and 13 Jbeta primers. The table came from immunoSEQ multiplex PCR; TCRdb's copy has only in-frame clones and leaves some out. The table records over 200,000 clones, 70% of them present only once. The sequenced sample was PBMCs. All receptors derive from a man aged 35 to 55 in good health and CMV-seropositive.

This chain uses TRBV7-3 with TRBJ2-3; 11 bases are shared with TRBD1. The CDR3 runs to 22 residues. Per germline, CDR1 SGHTA and CDR2 FQGTGA. The V gene end was trimmed by 1 base and the J gene end by 4 bases; junction bases not matched to a gene: 22. The CDR3 DNA is TGTGCCAGCAGCTTAAGGGGTGCCGGTCAACGGCCGGGACAGGGGGAAGCAGATACGCAGTATTTT. It is translated as CASSLRGAGQRPGQGEADTQYF. Full variable domain (outside the CDR3, taken from reference TRBV7-3 and TRBJ2-3): GAGVSQTPSNKVTEKGKYVELRCDPISGHTALYWYRQSLGQGPEFLIYFQGTGAADDSGLPNDRFFAVRPEGSVSTLKIQRTERGDSAVYLCASSLRGAGQRPGQGEADTQYFGPGTRLTVL.

The rearrangement joins TRBV19 to TRBJ2-3, with TRBD2 matching over 14 bases. The J segment lost 1 base and the V segment lost 7 bases, leaving 7 bases of the junction unmatched. There are 17 residues in the CDR3. CDR1 and CDR2 (germline): LNHDA, SQIVND (reference sequence). CDR3 protein: CASKERGLAGGTDTQYF. The CDR3 DNA is TGTGCCAGTAAAGAGCGGGGACTAGCGGGGGGCACAGATACGCAGTATTTT.

This clone was seen only a few times. The chain couples TRBV6-1 to TRBJ2-7; D gene ambiguous. Trimming removed 2 bases at V and 4 bases at J, with 15 bases between. The CDR3 extends over 15 amino acids. Germline CDR1 and CDR2: MNHNS and SASEGT. The CDR3 nucleotides read TGTGCCAGCAGTGAACTGAGACTCATCGGGTACGAGCAGTACTTC. Amino acid sequence: CASSELRLIGYEQYF.

This sequence joins TRBV2 and TRBJ1-2, with D possibly being TRBD1 (5 bases). The germline CDR1 and CDR2 sequences are SNHLY and FYNNEI. V dropped 9 bases and J dropped 0 bases, with 11 bases sitting between them. This CDR3 has 13 residues. This chain's CDR3 is CASDSPPNYGYTF. The CDR3 nucleotides read TGTGCCAGTGACAGTCCTCCTAACTATGGCTACACCTTC.

The chain employs TRBV6-1 and TRBJ1-6; 7 positions match TRBD1. This CDR3 region has 15 residues. Per the germline V gene, CDR1 is MNHNS and CDR2 is SASEGT. With V trimmed by 2 bases and J by 7 bases, 5 bases remained unmatched. CDR3 protein: CASSELTGSNSPLHF. The CDR3 DNA is TGTGCCAGCAGTGAACTGACAGGGAGCAATTCACCCCTCCACTTT.

The chain couples TRBV5-8 to TRBJ2-5, with D perhaps TRBD1 (6 bases). The V gene lost 4 bases and the J gene lost 5 bases, with 15 bases spanning the gap. Looked up from germline, CDR1 is SGHTS and CDR2 is YDEGEE. The length of the CDR3 is 14 residues. Here the CDR3 DNA reads TGTGCCAGCAGCACCGGGACACAGAAGGAGACCCAGTACTTC. This sequence encodes CASSTGTQKETQYF.

The chain couples TRBV5-1 to TRBJ1-4, with D tentatively TRBD1 (6 bases). This CDR3 contains 19 residues. V dropped 0 bases and J dropped 4 bases, with 22 bases sitting between them. The V gene's germline CDR1 is SGHRS and CDR2 YFSETQ. The CDR3 sequence is CASSLAGGRLPPFNEKLFF. The CDR3 nucleotides are TGCGCCAGCAGCTTGGCGGGGGGGCGACTACCCCCCTTTAATGAAAAACTGTTTTTT.

The chain has TRBV5-1 and TRBJ1-2; possibly TRBD1 for D (6 bases). V lost 0 bases and J lost 5, with 17 bases in between. The CDR3 sequence is 16 residues long. Germline CDR1 reads SGHRS; CDR2 reads YFSETQ. CDR3 nucleotides: TGCGCCAGCAGCTTGGACGGACAGCCACCCTATTATGGCTACACCTTC. As protein: CASSLDGQPPYYGYTF.

The chain uses TRBV7-9 and TRBJ2-5; D perhaps matches TRBD1 (5 bases). Germline-derived CDR1 and CDR2 are SEHNR and FQNEAQ (reference sequence). Trimming stripped 1 base from V and 4 bases from J, with 13 bases between. CDR3 size: 15 residues. The CDR3 region is CASSLVSAGLETQYF. As DNA, the CDR3 is TGTGCCAGCAGCTTAGTGTCGGCAGGGTTAGAGACCCAGTACTTC.

V and J are TRBV10-3 and TRBJ1-1; TRBD1 agrees at 10 bases. V shed 4 bases and J 5 bases; nucleotides not matched to a gene: 4. The CDR3 runs to 14 residues. Per the germline V gene, CDR1 is ENHRY and CDR2 is SYGVKD. CDR3 amino acids: CAISGRDRGTEAFF. The CDR3 bases are TGTGCCATCAGTGGGAGGGACAGGGGTACTGAAGCTTTCTTT.

The chain couples TRBV6-1 to TRBJ2-1, with 11 bases matching TRBD2. J was trimmed by 5 bases and V by 4 bases; bases with no gene match: 4. The germline V gene has CDR1 MNHNS and CDR2 SASEGT. CDR3 length: 15 residues. The CDR3 sequence: CASSAGLAGDNEQFF. In DNA, the CDR3 is TGTGCCAGCAGTGCTGGACTAGCGGGCGACAATGAGCAGTTCTTC.

The chain joins TRBV5-6 to TRBJ2-2, with D possibly being TRBD2 (6 bases). The germline gives CDR1 SGHDT, CDR2 YYEEEE. The CDR3 covers 15 residues. Trimming took off 3 bases at V and 7 bases at J, with 16 bases between the two ends. The CDR3 DNA reads as TGTGCCAGCAGCTGGAGGGCCCTGGGGGGCGGGGAGCTGTTTTTT. Residues: CASSWRALGGGELFF.

The chain employs TRBV4-3 and TRBJ2-7; D perhaps matches TRBD1 (6 bases). The V gene lost 4 bases and the J gene lost 5 bases, with 12 bases spanning the gap. Germline V gene data show CDR1 as LGHNA and CDR2 as YSLEER. The CDR3 contains 13 residues. The CDR3 DNA is TGCGCCAGCAGCCTCCTAACAGGGAACGAGCAGTACTTC. It codes for CASSLLTGNEQYF.

The chain joins TRBV9 to TRBJ1-1; tentatively, D is TRBD1 (5 bases). The length of the CDR3 is 15 residues. V lost 4 bases and J lost 6, with 19 bases in between. CDR1 is SGDLS, CDR2 YYNGEE, per germline. CDR3 protein: CASSPWTSQGAEAFF. For the CDR3, the DNA is TGTGCCAGCAGCCCATGGACCTCCCAGGGCGCTGAAGCTTTCTTT.

The CDR3 reads CASSLGSTGSGHEQYF. CDR3 nucleotide sequence: TGTGCCAGCAGCTTGGGTTCGACAGGGTCCGGACACGAGCAGTACTTC. V gene TRBV7-3 combines with J gene TRBJ2-7; 7 positions agree with TRBD1. This CDR3 has 16 amino acids. Unmatched junction bases numbered 13, after V lost 3 bases and J lost 5 bases. The germline V gene encodes CDR1 SGHTA and CDR2 FQGTGA. The variable domain in full, with the rest retrieved from reference TRBV7-3 and TRBJ2-7, is GAGVSQTPSNKVTEKGKYVELRCDPISGHTALYWYRQSLGQGPEFLIYFQGTGAADDSGLPNDRFFAVRPEGSVSTLKIQRTERGDSAVYLCASSLGSTGSGHEQYFGPGTRLTVT.

V and J are TRBV5-6 and TRBJ1-1, with TRBD1 as a possible D gene (5 bases). The V and J ends lost 3 bases and 7 bases respectively, with 10 bases between them. Germline CDR1 SGHDT, CDR2 YYEEEE. The CDR3 runs to 12 residues. The CDR3 here is CASSSGHREAFF. In nucleotides, the CDR3 is TGTGCCAGCAGCTCAGGACATCGTGAAGCTTTCTTT. The variable domain in full, completed from reference TRBV5-6 and TRBJ1-1, reads DAGVTQSPTHLIKTRGQQVTLRCSPKSGHDTVSWYQQALGQGPQFIFQYYEEEERQRGNFPDRFSGHQFPNYSSELNVNALLLGDSALYLCASSSGHREAFFGQGTRLTVV.

The gene calls are TRBV7-9 and TRBJ2-7; 7 bases agree with TRBD1. Germline loops: CDR1 SEHNR, CDR2 FQNEAQ (reference sequence). V dropped 5 bases and J dropped 0; count of bases not matched to a gene: 4. CDR3 length: 14 amino acids. This CDR3 is CASSTTGDSYEQYF. DNA of the CDR3: TGTGCCAGCAGCACAACAGGGGACTCCTACGAGCAGTACTTC.

The J gene is TRBJ1-1, the V gene TRBV7-3, with D perhaps matching TRBD1 (5 bases). This CDR3 contains 11 residues. In germline, CDR1 is SGHTA, CDR2 FQGTGA. The ends were cut back, 2 bases at V and 10 bases at J, with 8 bases in the middle. CDR3 sequence: CASSLGGVAFF. In DNA, the CDR3 is TGTGCCAGCAGCTTAGGAGGGGTAGCTTTCTTT.

In its sample, this clone was seen a few times. V usage is TRBV5-4 and J usage is TRBJ2-1, with 9 nucleotides matching TRBD2. This CDR3 comprises 15 residues. V lost 1 base, J lost 8 bases, and 7 bases stayed unmatched. Germline V gene sequence: CDR1 SGHNT, CDR2 YYREEE (reference sequence). Here the CDR3 DNA reads TGTGCCAGCAGCTTGAGGCGGGGGGGCGGGCATGAGCAGTTCTTC. Its translation is CASSLRRGGGHEQFF.

The chain links TRBV7-6 to TRBJ1-2, with D possibly matching TRBD1 (6 bases). The germline V and J ends were trimmed by 5 bases and 5 bases, with 21 bases remaining between them. The CDR3 contains 16 residues. Germline V gene data show CDR1 as SGHVS and CDR2 as FNYEAQ. CDR3 in amino acids: CASSPKGVSQPYGYTF. The CDR3 bases are TGTGCCAGCAGCCCGAAGGGGGTTTCACAACCTTATGGCTACACCTTC.

This chain links TRBV7-2 with TRBJ1-6; D is ambiguous. Germline V gene sequence: CDR1 SGHTA, CDR2 FQGNSA. V lost 3 bases and J 9 bases, leaving 9 bases between the germline ends. The CDR3 is 13 residues long. The CDR3 region is CASSFQIGSPLHF. The CDR3 DNA reads TGTGCCAGCAGCTTCCAAATCGGTTCACCCCTCCACTTT.

The V call is TRBV7-8, the J call TRBJ2-7; no reliable D call. The CDR3 consists of 13 residues. Trimming removed 9 bases from V and 3 bases from J, with 15 bases in between. Germline lookup yields CDR1 SGHVS and CDR2 FQNEAQ. The CDR3 protein is CASSLGQIYEQYF. The CDR3 DNA reads as TGTGCCAGTAGCCTTGGGCAGATCTACGAGCAGTACTTC.

The chain employs TRBV5-1 and TRBJ1-2; 10 nucleotides align to TRBD1. Germline V CDR1 and CDR2: SGHRS, YFSETQ. The V and J ends lost 0 bases and 3 bases, in that order; junction bases with no gene match: 11. The CDR3 runs 18 residues. The CDR3 loop is CASSLVPPTGGADYGYTF. CDR3 sequence (DNA): TGCGCCAGCAGCTTGGTCCCTCCGACAGGGGGCGCTGACTATGGCTACACCTTC.

V gene TRBV11-1 combines with J gene TRBJ2-2, with D maybe TRBD1 (6 bases). The ends were cut back, 3 bases at V and 5 bases at J, with 19 bases in the middle. CDR1 and CDR2 from the germline V gene are SGHAT and FQDESV (reference sequence). This CDR3 region has 17 residues. Written as DNA, the CDR3 is TGTGCCAGCAGCTTCGGTAATACGTGGGGGCGGACCGGGGAGCTGTTTTTT. Encoded protein: CASSFGNTWGRTGELFF.

A word on this clone: Other DNA sequences within the sample encode an identical CDR3. The chain combines TRBV28 with TRBJ1-1; D not resolved. The germline gives CDR1 MDHEN, CDR2 SYDVKM. Trimming took off 2 bases at V and 6 bases at J, with 7 bases between the two ends. The CDR3 totals 12 residues. The CDR3 reads CASSLGGPEAFF. The CDR3 nucleotides are TGTGCCAGCAGTTTAGGAGGCCCTGAAGCTTTCTTT.

This chain links TRBV19 with TRBJ1-1; D is uncertain. Trimming shortened V by 0 bases and J by 1 base, and 6 bases separated the two germline ends. The CDR3 has 14 amino acids. Per the germline V gene, CDR1 is LNHDA and CDR2 is SQIVND (reference sequence). CDR3: CASSIDLENTEAFF. As DNA, the CDR3 is TGTGCCAGTAGTATAGATCTAGAGAACACTGAAGCTTTCTTT.

About this clone itself: One end of the junction does not line up with germline, which may come from a read error. The chain carries TRBV7-9 and TRBJ1-2; TRBD1 aligns across 8 bases. Looked up from germline, CDR1 is SEHNR and CDR2 is FQNEAQ (reference sequence). The CDR3 spans 14 residues. This CDR3 reads CSSSLGQGVYSYTF. The DNA for the CDR3 is TGTTCCAGCAGCTTAGGACAGGGAGTTTATAGCTACACCTTC.